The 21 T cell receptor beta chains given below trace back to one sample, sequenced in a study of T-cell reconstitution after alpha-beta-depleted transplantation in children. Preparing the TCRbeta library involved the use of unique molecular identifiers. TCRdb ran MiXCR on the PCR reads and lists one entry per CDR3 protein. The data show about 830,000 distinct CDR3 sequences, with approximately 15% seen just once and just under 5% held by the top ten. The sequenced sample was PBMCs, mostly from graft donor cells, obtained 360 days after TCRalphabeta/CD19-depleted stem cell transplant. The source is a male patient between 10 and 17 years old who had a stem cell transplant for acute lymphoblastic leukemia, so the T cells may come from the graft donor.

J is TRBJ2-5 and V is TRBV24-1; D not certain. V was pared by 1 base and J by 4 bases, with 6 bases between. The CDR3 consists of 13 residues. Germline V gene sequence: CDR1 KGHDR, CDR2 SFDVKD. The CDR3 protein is CATSDFNGETQYF. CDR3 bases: TGTGCCACCAGTGATTTTAACGGAGAGACCCAGTACTTC.

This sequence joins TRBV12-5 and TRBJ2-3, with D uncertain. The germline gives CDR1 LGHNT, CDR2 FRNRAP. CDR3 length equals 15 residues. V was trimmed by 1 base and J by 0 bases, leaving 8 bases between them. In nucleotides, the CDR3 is TGTGCTAGTGGTTTGGACAGAACGAGCACAGATACGCAGTATTTT. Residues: CASGLDRTSTDTQYF.

In DNA, the CDR3 is TGTGCCAGCAGCAAAAGGGACAGGTGGTATAGCAATCAGCCCCAGCATTTT. Amino acids: CASSKRDRWYSNQPQHF. This chain connects TRBV21-1 to TRBJ1-5; the table calls TRBD1, which could not be checked here. TRBV21-1 is a pseudogene segment. The CDR3 length is 17 residues.

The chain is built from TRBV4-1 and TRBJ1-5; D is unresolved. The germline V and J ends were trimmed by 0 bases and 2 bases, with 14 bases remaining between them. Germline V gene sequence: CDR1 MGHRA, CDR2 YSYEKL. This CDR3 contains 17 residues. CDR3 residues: CASSQEWMAMGNQPQHF. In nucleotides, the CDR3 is TGCGCCAGCAGCCAAGAATGGATGGCGATGGGCAATCAGCCCCAGCATTTT.

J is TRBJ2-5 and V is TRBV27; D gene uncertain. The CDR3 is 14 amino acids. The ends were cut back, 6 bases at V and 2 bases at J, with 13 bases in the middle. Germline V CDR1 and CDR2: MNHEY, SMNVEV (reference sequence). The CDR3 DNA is TGTGCCAGCAGGGGGTGGGCAGTACAAGAGACCCAGTACTTC. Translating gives CASRGWAVQETQYF.

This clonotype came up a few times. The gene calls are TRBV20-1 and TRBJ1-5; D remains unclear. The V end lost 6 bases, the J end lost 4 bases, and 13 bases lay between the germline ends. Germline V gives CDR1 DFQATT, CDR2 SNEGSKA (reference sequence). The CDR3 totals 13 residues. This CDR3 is CSAIGSPNQPQHF. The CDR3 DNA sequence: TGCAGTGCGATCGGGTCGCCAAATCAGCCCCAGCATTTT.

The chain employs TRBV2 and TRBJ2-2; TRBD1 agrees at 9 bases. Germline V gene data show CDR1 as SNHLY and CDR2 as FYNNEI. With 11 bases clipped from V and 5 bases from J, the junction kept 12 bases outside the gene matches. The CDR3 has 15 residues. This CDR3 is CAREMDRGRTGELFF. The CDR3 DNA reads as TGTGCCCGAGAGATGGACAGGGGAAGAACCGGGGAGCTGTTTTTT.

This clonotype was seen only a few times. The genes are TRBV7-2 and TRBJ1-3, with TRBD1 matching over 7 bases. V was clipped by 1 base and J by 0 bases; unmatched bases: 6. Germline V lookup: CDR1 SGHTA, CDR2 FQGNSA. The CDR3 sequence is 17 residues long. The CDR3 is CASSLVRTGRSGNTIYF. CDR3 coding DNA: TGTGCCAGCAGCTTAGTACGGACAGGCCGCTCTGGAAACACCATATATTTT.

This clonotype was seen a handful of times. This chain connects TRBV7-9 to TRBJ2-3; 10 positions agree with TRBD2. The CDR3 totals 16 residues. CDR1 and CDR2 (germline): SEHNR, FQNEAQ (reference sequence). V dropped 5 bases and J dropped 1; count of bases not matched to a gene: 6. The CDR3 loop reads CASSHLGLAGTDTQYF. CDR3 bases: TGTGCCAGCAGCCACCTCGGACTAGCGGGCACAGATACGCAGTATTTT.

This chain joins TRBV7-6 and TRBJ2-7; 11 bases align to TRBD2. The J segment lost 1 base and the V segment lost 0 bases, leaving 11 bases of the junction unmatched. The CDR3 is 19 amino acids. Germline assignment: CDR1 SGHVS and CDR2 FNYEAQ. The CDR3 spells CASSLAPLAGGSLSYEQYF. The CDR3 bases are TGTGCCAGCAGCTTAGCTCCTCTAGCGGGAGGCTCTCTATCCTACGAGCAGTACTTC.

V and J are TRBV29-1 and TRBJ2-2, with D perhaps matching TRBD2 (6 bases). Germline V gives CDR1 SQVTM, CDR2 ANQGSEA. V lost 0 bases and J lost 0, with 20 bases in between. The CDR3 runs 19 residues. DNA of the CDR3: TGCAGCGTTGAAGAACCGAGGAATAGCGGATGGACGAACACCGGGGAGCTGTTTTTT. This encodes CSVEEPRNSGWTNTGELFF.

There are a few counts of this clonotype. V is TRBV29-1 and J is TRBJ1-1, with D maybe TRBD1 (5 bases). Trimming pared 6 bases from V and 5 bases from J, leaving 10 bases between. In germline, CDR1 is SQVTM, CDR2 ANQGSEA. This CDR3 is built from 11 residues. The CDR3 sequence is CSVGEWTEAFF. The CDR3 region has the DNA TGCAGCGTAGGGGAGTGGACTGAAGCTTTCTTT. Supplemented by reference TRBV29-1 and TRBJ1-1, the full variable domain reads SAVISQKPSRDICQRGTSLTIQCQVDSQVTMMFWYRQQPGQSLTLIATANQGSEATYESGFVIDKFPISRPNLTFSTLTVSNMSPEDSSIYLCSVGEWTEAFFGQGTRLTVV.

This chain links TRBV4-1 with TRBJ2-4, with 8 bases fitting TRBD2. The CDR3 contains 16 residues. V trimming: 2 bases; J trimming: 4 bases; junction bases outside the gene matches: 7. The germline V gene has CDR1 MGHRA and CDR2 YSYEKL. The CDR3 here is CASSQRTSSSKNIQYF. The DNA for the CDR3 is TGCGCCAGCAGCCAACGGACTAGCAGTTCAAAAAACATTCAGTACTTC.

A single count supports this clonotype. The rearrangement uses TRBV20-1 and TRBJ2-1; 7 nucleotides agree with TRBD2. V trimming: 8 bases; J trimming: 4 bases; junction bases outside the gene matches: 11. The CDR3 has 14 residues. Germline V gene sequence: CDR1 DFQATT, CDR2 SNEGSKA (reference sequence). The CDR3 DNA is TGCAGTACTCCGCCGGGACTACTTTACAATGAGCAGTTCTTC. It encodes CSTPPGLLYNEQFF.

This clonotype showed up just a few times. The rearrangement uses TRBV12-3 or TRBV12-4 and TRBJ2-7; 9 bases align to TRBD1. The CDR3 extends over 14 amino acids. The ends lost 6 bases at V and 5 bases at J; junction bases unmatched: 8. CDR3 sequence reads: CASREQGALHEQYF. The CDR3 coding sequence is TGTGCCAGCAGGGAACAGGGGGCTCTCCACGAGCAGTACTTC.

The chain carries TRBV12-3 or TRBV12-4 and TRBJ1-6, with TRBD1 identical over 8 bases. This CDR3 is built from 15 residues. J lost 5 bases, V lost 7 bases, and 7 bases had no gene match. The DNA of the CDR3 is TGTGCCAGCAACGCCCAGGGGGCGGATAATTCACCCCTCCACTTT. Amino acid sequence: CASNAQGADNSPLHF.

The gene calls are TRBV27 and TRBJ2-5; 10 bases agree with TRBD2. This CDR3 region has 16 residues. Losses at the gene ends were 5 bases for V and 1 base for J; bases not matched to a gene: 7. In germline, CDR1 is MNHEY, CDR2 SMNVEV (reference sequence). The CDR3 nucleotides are TGTGCCAGCAGTACCCTTAGCGGGAGGTTCCAAGAGACCCAGTACTTC. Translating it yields CASSTLSGRFQETQYF.

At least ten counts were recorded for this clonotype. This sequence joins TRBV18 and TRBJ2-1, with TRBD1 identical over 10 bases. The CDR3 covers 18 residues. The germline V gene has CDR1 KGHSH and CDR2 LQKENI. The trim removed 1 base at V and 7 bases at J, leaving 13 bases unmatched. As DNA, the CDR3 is TGTGCCAGCTCACCACTTGAGGCCGGGACAGGGGAATGGAATGAGCAGTTCTTC. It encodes CASSPLEAGTGEWNEQFF.

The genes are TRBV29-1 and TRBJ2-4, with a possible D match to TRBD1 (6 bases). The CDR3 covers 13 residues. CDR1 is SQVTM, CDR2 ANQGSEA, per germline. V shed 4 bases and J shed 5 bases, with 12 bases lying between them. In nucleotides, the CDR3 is TGCAGCGTTGCTAGGACAGTTCAAAACATTCAGTACTTC. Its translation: CSVARTVQNIQYF.

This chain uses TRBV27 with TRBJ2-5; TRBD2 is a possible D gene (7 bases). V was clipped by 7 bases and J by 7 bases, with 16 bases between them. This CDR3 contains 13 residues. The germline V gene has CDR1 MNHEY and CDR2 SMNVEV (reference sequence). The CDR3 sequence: CASTEREDRTQYF. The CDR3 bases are TGTGCCAGCACCGAACGGGAGGACAGGACCCAGTACTTC.

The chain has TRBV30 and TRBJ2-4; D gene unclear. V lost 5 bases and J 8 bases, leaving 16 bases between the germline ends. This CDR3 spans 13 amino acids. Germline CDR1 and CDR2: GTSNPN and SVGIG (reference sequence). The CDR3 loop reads CAWDDRIGDIQYF. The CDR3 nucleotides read TGTGCCTGGGACGACCGAATTGGGGACATTCAGTACTTC.